Presented here are 18 T cell receptor beta chains from one specimen sequenced in a study of blood T cell repertoires in COVID-19. Produced via immunoSEQ multiplex PCR; TCRdb's table is partial and in-frame only. Seen here are hundreds of thousands of clones, roughly 84% observed once, and the top ten hold 3% to 4.5%. The sample was peripheral blood. The receptors here all came from a woman of 80 years or more with acute or convalescent COVID-19.

This sequence joins TRBV24-1 and TRBJ2-2, with 7 bases aligning to TRBD1. The CDR3 runs to 15 residues. CDR1 and CDR2 from the germline V gene are KGHDR and SFDVKD. V gave up 3 bases and J gave up 4 bases; unmatched junction bases: 4. CDR3 in amino acids: CATSDPGQPTGELFF. The CDR3 bases are TGTGCCACCAGTGATCCGGGACAGCCCACCGGGGAGCTGTTTTTT.

This CDR3 is CASSPDRMSYNEQFF. The CDR3 DNA follows: TGTGCCAGCTCACCTGACAGGATGTCCTACAATGAGCAGTTCTTC. V is TRBV18 and J is TRBJ2-1; TRBD1 might be the D (6 bases). Germline V gives CDR1 KGHSH, CDR2 LQKENI. The V gene lost 3 bases and the J gene lost 1 base, with 10 bases spanning the gap. The CDR3 consists of 15 residues.

On this clone: At one of its ends the junction is not consistent with the germline gene, which may arise from a read error. The rearrangement uses TRBV4-3 and TRBJ1-1; TRBD1 agrees at 7 bases. The CDR3 loop spans 15 amino acids. In germline, CDR1 is LGHNA, CDR2 YSLEER. The CDR3 is CASSQGGAFYTEAFF. In nucleotides, the CDR3 is TGCGCCAGCAGTCAAGGGGGCGCATTTTATACTGAAGCTTTCTTT.

The gene calls are TRBV7-3 and TRBJ2-7; 8 nucleotides line up with TRBD1. Germline CDR1 SGHTA, CDR2 FQGTGA. This CDR3 spans 15 amino acids. The J segment lost 6 bases and the V segment lost 2 bases, leaving 9 bases of the junction unmatched. The CDR3 nucleotides are TGTGCCAGCAGCTTATTACAGGGGGAATTGGTCGAGCAGTACTTC. Translating it yields CASSLLQGELVEQYF.

The chain employs TRBV6-5 and TRBJ1-1; the D is unclear. With 2 bases removed from V and 4 bases from J, the gap between germline ends came to 8 bases. Germline V gene sequence: CDR1 MNHEY, CDR2 SVGAGI. The length of the CDR3 is 13 residues. CDR3 nucleotides: TGTGCCAGCAGTTACAGGGAGTTCACTGAAGCTTTCTTT. Translated, it gives CASSYREFTEAFF.

V gene TRBV19 combines with J gene TRBJ1-2; 8 bases line up with TRBD1. This CDR3 region has 13 residues. Looked up from germline, CDR1 is LNHDA and CDR2 is SQIVND (reference sequence). V was pared by 3 bases and J by 8 bases, with 5 bases of the junction left unmatched. The CDR3 loop reads CASSITGGKGYTF. CDR3 coding DNA: TGTGCCAGTAGTATTACAGGGGGAAAGGGCTACACCTTC.

This chain links TRBV4-3 with TRBJ1-1; a possible D gene is TRBD1 (5 bases). Germline V gene lookup returns CDR1 LGHNA and CDR2 YSLEER. Between the trimmed V and J ends, which lost 1 base and 0 bases, there was a span of 9 bases. The CDR3 is 15 amino acids. The CDR3 DNA follows: TGCGCCAGCAGCCAAGGGGGCGGATTGAACACTGAAGCTTTCTTT. The encoded protein is CASSQGGGLNTEAFF.

This clone has just a few counts. The CDR3 DNA reads TGTGCCAGCAGTTTAGCAGAGGGCGGGGAGCTGTTTTTT. This encodes CASSLAEGGELFF. The chain couples TRBV12-3 or TRBV12-4 to TRBJ2-2; D might be TRBD2 (5 bases). The V and J ends lost 0 bases and 7 bases respectively, with 6 bases between them. CDR3 length equals 13 residues.

The J gene is TRBJ1-6, the V gene TRBV4-3, with 7 bases matching TRBD1. The CDR3 loop spans 18 amino acids. Germline assignment: CDR1 LGHNA and CDR2 YSLEER. With V trimmed by 3 bases and J by 0 bases, 8 bases remained unmatched. As DNA, the CDR3 is TGCGCCAGCAGCCAGTCCAGACAGGGAAGCTCCTATAATTCACCCCTCCACTTT. Translation: CASSQSRQGSSYNSPLHF.

The chain carries TRBV5-4 and TRBJ1-2, with 8 bases lining up with TRBD1. Per the germline V gene, CDR1 is SGHNT and CDR2 is YYREEE (reference sequence). V lost 4 bases and J lost 5; bases outside the gene matches: 7. CDR3 size: 14 residues. The CDR3: CASSTGQGRYGYTF. The CDR3 DNA follows: TGTGCCAGCAGCACCGGACAGGGTCGGTATGGCTACACCTTC.

The rearrangement joins TRBV7-2 to TRBJ1-1; perhaps TRBD1 as D (5 bases). This CDR3 contains 17 residues. The germline V gene encodes CDR1 SGHTA and CDR2 FQGNSA. Trimming took 6 bases from V and 0 from J, leaving 20 bases between them. In DNA, the CDR3 is TGTGCCAGCAGTAACAGGTTAAACATGGTCATGAACACTGAAGCTTTCTTT. This encodes CASSNRLNMVMNTEAFF. The whole variable domain, remainder taken from reference TRBV7-2 and TRBJ1-1, is GAGVSQSPSNKVTEKGKDVELRCDPISGHTALYWYRQSLGQGLEFLIYFQGNSAPDKSGLPSDRFSAERTGGSVSTLTIQRTQQEDSAVYLCASSNRLNMVMNTEAFFGQGTRLTVV.

The rearrangement links TRBV19 to TRBJ2-1; D is perhaps TRBD1 (6 bases). Germline V gives CDR1 LNHDA, CDR2 SQIVND (reference sequence). Trimming took off 3 bases at V and 2 bases at J, with 11 bases between the two ends. This CDR3 has 15 residues. Here the CDR3 reads CASSISGDAYNEQFF. CDR3 DNA sequence: TGTGCCAGTAGTATCTCAGGGGATGCCTACAATGAGCAGTTCTTC.

J is TRBJ1-2 and V is TRBV6-5; D not resolved. Trimming took off 0 bases at V and 2 bases at J, with 10 bases between the two ends. CDR1 is MNHEY, CDR2 SVGAGI, per germline. This CDR3 has 15 amino acids. The CDR3 reads CASSYSRPVNYGYTF. CDR3 nucleotides: TGTGCCAGCAGTTACTCGAGGCCCGTCAACTATGGCTACACCTTC.

The chain recombines TRBV7-9 with TRBJ1-1; the D gene is possibly TRBD1 (5 bases). V was trimmed by 4 bases and J by 4 bases, leaving 16 bases between them. Germline CDR1 is SEHNR and CDR2 is FQNEAQ (reference sequence). The CDR3 loop spans 15 amino acids. CDR3 region: CASSYQGGGPTEAFF. DNA of the CDR3: TGTGCCAGCAGCTACCAGGGCGGGGGTCCCACTGAAGCTTTCTTT.

V gene TRBV6-5 combines with J gene TRBJ1-6, with a possible D match to TRBD1 (5 bases). This CDR3 is 15 amino acids long. Trimming left V 6 bases short and J 9 bases short, with 18 bases between. Germline V gives CDR1 MNHEY, CDR2 SVGAGI. The CDR3 DNA follows: TGTGCCAGCAGCAGTACAGGAGGGGAGACTTCACCCCTCCACTTT. It yields the protein CASSSTGGETSPLHF.

The J gene is TRBJ2-6, the V gene TRBV18, with 10 bases identical to TRBD1. The CDR3 consists of 17 residues. V lost 2 bases and J lost 4; bases outside the gene matches: 5. Looked up from germline, CDR1 is KGHSH and CDR2 is LQKENI. The CDR3 DNA is TGTGCCAGCTCACCAACCGGGACAGGGGCCGGGGCCAACGTCCTGACTTTC. Translating it yields CASSPTGTGAGANVLTF.

This chain uses TRBV14 with TRBJ1-3, with D possibly matching TRBD1 (6 bases). With 0 bases removed from V and 0 bases from J, the gap between germline ends came to 15 bases. This CDR3 is built from 18 residues. Germline V gene sequence: CDR1 SGHDN, CDR2 FVKESK. CDR3 amino acids: CASSQDRGQGSSGNTIYF. DNA of the CDR3: TGTGCCAGCAGCCAAGATCGGGGACAAGGATCCTCTGGAAACACCATATATTTT.

The rearrangement links TRBV7-9 to TRBJ1-4, with TRBD1 matching 11 bases. Losses at the gene ends were 5 bases for V and 6 bases for J; bases not matched to a gene: 5. The CDR3 is made up of 15 amino acids. Germline V gene lookup returns CDR1 SEHNR and CDR2 FQNEAQ (reference sequence). The CDR3 sequence is CASSTGQGAHEKLFF. For the CDR3, the DNA is TGTGCCAGCAGCACCGGACAGGGGGCGCATGAAAAACTGTTTTTT.